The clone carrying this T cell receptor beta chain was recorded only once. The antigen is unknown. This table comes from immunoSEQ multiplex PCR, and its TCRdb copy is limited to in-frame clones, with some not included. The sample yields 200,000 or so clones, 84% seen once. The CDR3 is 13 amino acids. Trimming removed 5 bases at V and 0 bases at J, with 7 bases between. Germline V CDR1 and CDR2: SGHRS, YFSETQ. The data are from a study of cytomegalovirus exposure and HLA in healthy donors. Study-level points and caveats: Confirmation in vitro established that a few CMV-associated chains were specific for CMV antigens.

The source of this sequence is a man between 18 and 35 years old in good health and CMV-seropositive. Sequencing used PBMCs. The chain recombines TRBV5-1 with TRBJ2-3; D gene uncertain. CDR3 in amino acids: CASSRRSTDTQYF. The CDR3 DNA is TGCGCCAGCAGTCGGAGAAGCACAGATACGCAGTATTTT.